The 27 T cell receptor beta chains below come from one sample, sequenced in a study of blood T cell repertoires in COVID-19. Profiling relied on immunoSEQ multiplex PCR, and the TCRdb table lists in-frame clones only, not all of them. The table has around 300,000 clones, 75% to 90% seen once; the top ten hold around 3%. The sample consisted of peripheral blood. All receptors derive from a woman aged 30 to 39 with active or convalescent COVID-19.

This clone showed up just once. The gene calls are TRBV19 and TRBJ1-1, with 8 bases aligning to TRBD1. Losses at the gene ends were 7 bases for V and 5 bases for J; bases not matched to a gene: 6. This CDR3 has 13 amino acids. CDR1 LNHDA and CDR2 SQIVND come from the germline V gene (reference sequence). The CDR3 protein is CASKGRGPTEAFF. CDR3 DNA sequence: TGTGCCAGTAAGGGCAGGGGGCCAACTGAAGCTTTCTTT.

The chain uses TRBV7-2 and TRBJ2-3; TRBD1 might be the D (5 bases). Per germline, CDR1 SGHTA and CDR2 FQGNSA. V shed 5 bases and J shed 1 base, with 13 bases lying between them. The CDR3 runs to 15 residues. CDR3 DNA: TGTGCCAGCAGCAAACATCCCAGGGGCACAGATACGCAGTATTTT. Translating it yields CASSKHPRGTDTQYF.

The V gene is TRBV6-5, the J gene TRBJ1-6; D might be TRBD1 (5 bases). CDR3 length equals 16 residues. The V gene's germline CDR1 is MNHEY and CDR2 SVGAGI. V lost 0 bases and J lost 4, with 10 bases in between. The CDR3 loop reads CASSYSAAGYNSPLHF. The DNA of the CDR3 is TGTGCCAGCAGTTACTCGGCGGCAGGGTATAATTCACCCCTCCACTTT.

The chain carries TRBV21-1 and TRBJ2-2; the table's D call of TRBD1 was not tested on the DNA. TRBV21-1 is recorded as a pseudogene. This CDR3 has 11 residues. CDR3: CASSHFRELFF. The CDR3 DNA follows: TGTGCCAGCAGCCATTTCCGGGAGCTGTTTTTT.

The chain employs TRBV19 and TRBJ1-1, with a possible D match to TRBD1 (6 bases). CDR1 and CDR2 (germline): LNHDA, SQIVND (reference sequence). CDR3 length equals 14 residues. V was pared by 6 bases and J by 9 bases, with 20 bases between. DNA of the CDR3: TGTGCCAGTAGCCCCCACAGGGAAGGGCGCCAAGCTTTCTTT. The encoded protein is CASSPHREGRQAFF.

The chain links TRBV24-1 to TRBJ2-3; D possibly corresponds to TRBD2 (5 bases). V was clipped by 0 bases and J by 1 base, with 7 bases between them. Germline CDR1 reads KGHDR; CDR2 reads SFDVKD. CDR3 length equals 15 residues. The CDR3 nucleotides read TGTGCCACCAGTGATTTGAAGAGGGGCACAGATACGCAGTATTTT. It translates to CATSDLKRGTDTQYF.

V and J are TRBV19 and TRBJ1-5; D is uncertain. Trimming cost V 5 bases and J 2 bases, with 13 bases left between them. Germline lookup yields CDR1 LNHDA and CDR2 SQIVND (reference sequence). The length of the CDR3 is 15 residues. CDR3 amino acids: CASSLGYGGNQPQHF. CDR3 bases: TGTGCCAGTAGTCTGGGTTACGGGGGCAATCAGCCCCAGCATTTT.

V and J are TRBV7-9 and TRBJ1-1, with TRBD1 identical over 8 bases. The germline V gene has CDR1 SEHNR and CDR2 FQNEAQ (reference sequence). The CDR3 has 18 residues. V shed 2 bases and J 5 bases; nucleotides not matched to a gene: 16. CDR3 in amino acids: CASSLRPGTGNRGTEAFF. The CDR3 coding sequence is TGTGCCAGCAGCTTACGTCCCGGGACAGGTAATCGGGGGACTGAAGCTTTCTTT. Supplemented by reference TRBV7-9 and TRBJ1-1, the full variable domain reads DTGVSQNPRHKITKRGQNVTFRCDPISEHNRLYWYRQTLGQGPEFLTYFQNEAQLEKSRLLSDRFSAERPKGSFSTLEIQRTEQGDSAMYLCASSLRPGTGNRGTEAFFGQGTRLTVV.

The chain combines TRBV6-5 with TRBJ1-2, with a weak D call TRBD1 (5 bases). V dropped 6 bases and J dropped 7 bases, with 12 bases sitting between them. Germline V gene lookup returns CDR1 MNHEY and CDR2 SVGAGI. The CDR3 extends over 12 amino acids. The CDR3 is CASRHSGGGYTF. CDR3 bases: TGTGCCAGCAGGCATTCGGGGGGTGGCTACACCTTC.

The rearrangement links TRBV6-4 to TRBJ2-6; tentatively, D is TRBD1 (5 bases). Per germline, CDR1 MRHNA and CDR2 SNTAGT. Trimming left V 3 bases short and J 1 base short, with 10 bases between. The CDR3 runs 16 residues. The CDR3 is CASSEQGRSGANVLTF. Written as DNA, the CDR3 is TGTGCCAGCAGTGAGCAGGGAAGGTCTGGGGCCAACGTCCTGACTTTC.

The chain joins TRBV9 to TRBJ2-5, with 7 bases matching TRBD2. Germline V lookup: CDR1 SGDLS, CDR2 YYNGEE. CDR3 length equals 16 residues. V dropped 3 bases and J dropped 1; count of bases not matched to a gene: 9. The CDR3 DNA follows: TGTGCCAGCAGCGCTGCTAGCGGAGCCCTCCAAGAGACCCAGTACTTC. Translation gives CASSAASGALQETQYF.

This chain connects TRBV5-6 to TRBJ1-1; D is uncertain. The V end lost 6 bases, the J end lost 1 base, and 13 bases lay between the germline ends. Germline loops: CDR1 SGHDT, CDR2 YYEEEE. The CDR3 covers 14 residues. The chain's CDR3 is CASTDMRANTEAFF. In DNA form, the CDR3 reads TGTGCCAGCACCGACATGAGGGCGAACACTGAAGCTTTCTTT.

This chain connects TRBV9 to TRBJ1-1; D not resolved. Looked up from germline, CDR1 is SGDLS and CDR2 is YYNGEE. This CDR3 contains 13 residues. Deletions cut 1 base from V and 4 bases from J, with 8 bases between. The CDR3 sequence is CASSVLGSTEAFF. In DNA form, the CDR3 reads TGTGCCAGCAGCGTACTGGGGAGCACTGAAGCTTTCTTT.

The chain links TRBV21-1 to TRBJ1-2; no DNA check was done on the table's D call, TRBD1. TRBV21-1 is tagged as a pseudogene. The CDR3 spans 17 residues. The CDR3 reads CASIKRRQGASNYGYTF. Here the CDR3 DNA reads TGTGCCAGCATCAAGAGGAGACAGGGGGCCTCGAACTATGGCTACACCTTC.

This chain links TRBV19 with TRBJ1-6; 10 bases are a match to TRBD1. Per the germline V gene, CDR1 is LNHDA and CDR2 is SQIVND (reference sequence). The CDR3 contains 15 residues. V gave up 4 bases and J gave up 10 bases; unmatched junction bases: 7. CDR3 residues: CASSTTGGMGSPLHF. The CDR3 region has the DNA TGTGCCAGTAGTACGACAGGGGGCATGGGGTCACCCCTCCACTTT.

The J gene is TRBJ1-5, the V gene TRBV4-2; the D is unclear. The V gene lost 1 base and the J gene lost 6 bases, with 4 bases spanning the gap. CDR1 LGHNA and CDR2 YNFKEQ come from the germline V gene. This CDR3 has 12 residues. CDR3 in DNA: TGTGCCAGCAGCCAAGGAGCTCAGCCCCAGCATTTT. Its translation: CASSQGAQPQHF.

The DNA for the CDR3 is TGTGCCAGCAGTTGGACAGGGGTGCCCTACGAGCAGTACTTC. Protein: CASSWTGVPYEQYF. This chain uses TRBV7-4 with TRBJ2-7, with 9 positions matching TRBD1. CDR1 is SGHVT and CDR2 is SQSDAQ in the germline V gene. CDR3 length equals 14 residues. J lost 2 bases, V lost 6 bases, and 5 bases had no gene match.

The chain is built from TRBV5-1 and TRBJ1-2, with TRBD1 matching 11 bases. The length of the CDR3 is 14 residues. Germline V gene sequence: CDR1 SGHRS, CDR2 YFSETQ. V lost 5 bases and J lost 5; bases outside the gene matches: 5. DNA for the CDR3: TGCGCCAGCAGGCCGGGACAGGGGGTATATGGCTACACCTTC. This sequence encodes CASRPGQGVYGYTF.

This clone was observed a few times. The chain is built from TRBV10-3 and TRBJ1-1; D is unclear. This CDR3 comprises 13 residues. The V gene lost 9 bases and the J gene lost 4 bases, with 15 bases spanning the gap. The germline gives CDR1 ENHRY, CDR2 SYGVKD. This CDR3 reads CAIFNAGSTEAFF. CDR3 in DNA: TGTGCCATTTTTAATGCTGGGAGCACTGAAGCTTTCTTT.

The CDR3 loop is CASSIDRGATEAFF. CDR3 sequence (DNA): TGTGCCAGTAGTATTGACAGGGGAGCCACTGAAGCTTTCTTT. This chain uses TRBV19 with TRBJ1-1; 8 bases match TRBD1. V was pared by 3 bases and J by 4 bases, with 4 bases of the junction left unmatched. The germline V gene encodes CDR1 LNHDA and CDR2 SQIVND (reference sequence). CDR3 length equals 14 residues.

The gene calls are TRBV4-1 and TRBJ2-1; the D gene is possibly TRBD1 (5 bases). CDR1 MGHRA and CDR2 YSYEKL come from the germline V gene. V gave up 0 bases and J gave up 6 bases, with 12 bases separating them. CDR3 length: 15 amino acids. The CDR3 DNA reads as TGCGCCAGCAGCCAAGAAACCGGCAGGGTCAATGAGCAGTTCTTC. Protein: CASSQETGRVNEQFF.

The chain joins TRBV6-2 or TRBV6-3 to TRBJ2-1; D perhaps matches TRBD2 (6 bases). Trimming left V 5 bases short and J 10 bases short, with 21 bases between. The CDR3 is made up of 15 amino acids. Germline values: CDR1 MNHEY, CDR2 SVGEGT. CDR3 sequence: CASSHAPEGPGEQFF. DNA for the CDR3: TGTGCCAGCAGTCACGCCCCGGAGGGCCCAGGGGAGCAGTTCTTC.

The chain links TRBV11-2 to TRBJ2-2; 8 nucleotides agree with TRBD1. Germline V gives CDR1 SGHAT, CDR2 FQNNGV. The V segment lost 0 bases and the J segment 5 bases; nucleotides outside the gene matches: 8. The CDR3 runs 17 residues. CDR3 bases: TGTGCCAGCAGCTTAGATGCAGGGGGCGCTTGGACCGGGGAGCTGTTTTTT. It encodes CASSLDAGGAWTGELFF. Complete variable domain (other parts from reference TRBV11-2 and TRBJ2-2): EAGVAQSPRYKIIEKRQSVAFWCNPISGHATLYWYQQILGQGPKLLIQFQNNGVVDDSQLPKDRFSAERLKGVDSTLKIQPAKLEDSAVYLCASSLDAGGAWTGELFFGEGSRLTVL.

The chain is built from TRBV19 and TRBJ1-5, with TRBD1 as a possible D gene (5 bases). With 3 bases removed from V and 5 bases from J, the gap between germline ends came to 17 bases. Per the germline V gene, CDR1 is LNHDA and CDR2 is SQIVND (reference sequence). The CDR3 totals 16 residues. The CDR3, as DNA: TGTGCCAGTAGTATTAGGGGCCAGACAGCAGATCAGCCCCAGCATTTT. Translated, it gives CASSIRGQTADQPQHF.

This clone has just one count. The gene calls are TRBV3-1 (or the pseudogene TRBV3-2) and TRBJ2-7; D is unresolved. The V end lost 0 bases, the J end lost 5 bases, and 11 bases lay between the germline ends. Germline CDR1 and CDR2: LGHDT and YNNKEL (reference sequence). The CDR3 extends over 14 amino acids. Written as DNA, the CDR3 is TGTGCCAGCAGCCAAGATGGTAGCTTCCACGAGCAGTACTTC. It is translated as CASSQDGSFHEQYF.

This chain joins TRBV5-1 and TRBJ2-1, with TRBD2 matching 8 bases. The germline CDR1 and CDR2 sequences are SGHRS and YFSETQ. The CDR3 runs to 15 residues. V shed 1 base and J 5 bases; nucleotides not matched to a gene: 5. CDR3 residues: CASSLTSGGDNEQFF. The CDR3 nucleotides read TGCGCCAGCAGCTTGACCAGCGGGGGAGACAATGAGCAGTTCTTC.

The sample holds one count of this clone. The chain couples TRBV6-1 to TRBJ1-5; TRBD1 might be the D (6 bases). The CDR3 loop spans 19 amino acids. From germline, CDR1 is MNHNS and CDR2 SASEGT. Trimming removed 3 bases from V and 0 bases from J, with 21 bases in between. CDR3 sequence (DNA): TGTGCCAGCAGTGATAGGGGGTTAGGGTACCTATATAGCAATCAGCCCCAGCATTTT. Protein product: CASSDRGLGYLYSNQPQHF.